These 14 T cell receptor beta chains share one sample of origin, sequenced in a study of shared clonotypes between healthy human individuals. This table comes from immunoSEQ multiplex PCR, and its TCRdb copy is limited to in-frame clones, with some not included. This sample has under 600,000 clones, with about 80% found just once. Material: PBMCs. These TCRs come from a woman in her thirties or forties in good health. Some clones in this sample may be carry-over from other donors' samples.

This clone was counted only a few times. This rearrangement joins TRBV30 to TRBJ1-1; D uncertain. The CDR3 totals 13 residues. The germline V gene has CDR1 GTSNPN and CDR2 SVGIG (reference sequence). Trimming took off 0 bases at V and 4 bases at J, with 9 bases between the two ends. The CDR3 sequence: CAWSVDRITEAFF. CDR3 DNA: TGTGCCTGGAGTGTTGATAGAATCACTGAAGCTTTCTTT.

The CDR3 sequence is CASSLEGGNTEAFF. The CDR3 DNA follows: TGTGCCAGCAGTCTAGAAGGAGGGAACACTGAAGCTTTCTTT. This chain connects TRBV6-4 to TRBJ1-1; no reliable D call. V dropped 5 bases and J dropped 1 base, with 11 bases sitting between them. The CDR3 has 14 residues. In germline, CDR1 is MRHNA, CDR2 SNTAGT.

The J gene is TRBJ2-3, the V gene TRBV7-3; D unresolved. The CDR3 loop spans 13 amino acids. Trimming left V 5 bases short and J 2 bases short, with 8 bases between. CDR1 and CDR2 from the germline V gene are SGHTA and FQGTGA. The DNA for the CDR3 is TGTGCCAGCAGCATCACGCCCACAGATACGCAGTATTTT. It yields the protein CASSITPTDTQYF.

Points on this clone: A far larger clone is one base from this, pointing to a likely read error. The V gene is TRBV28, the J gene TRBJ1-5, with D tentatively TRBD1 (5 bases). The CDR3 spans 13 residues. Looked up from germline, CDR1 is MDHEN and CDR2 is SYDVKM. CDR3: CSSSLSSRGRQHF. DNA for the CDR3: TGTTCCAGCAGTTTAAGTAGTAGGGGCCGCCAGCATTTT.

The chain uses TRBV5-1 and TRBJ2-7; tentative D call: TRBD1 (5 bases). The CDR3 is made up of 13 amino acids. V lost 4 bases, J lost 2 bases, and 10 bases lay in between. Germline V lookup: CDR1 SGHRS, CDR2 YFSETQ. The CDR3 sequence is CASSPTAAYEQYF. The CDR3 nucleotides are TGCGCCAGCAGCCCGACAGCAGCCTACGAGCAGTACTTC.

The chain is built from TRBV5-1 and TRBJ1-2, with D perhaps matching TRBD1 (6 bases). This CDR3 contains 15 residues. Germline V gives CDR1 SGHRS, CDR2 YFSETQ. Deletions cut 2 bases from V and 4 bases from J, with 15 bases between. The CDR3 spells CASSLTPRGTYGYTF. The CDR3 DNA reads TGCGCCAGCAGCTTAACACCTAGGGGGACCTATGGCTACACCTTC.

This sequence joins TRBV15 and TRBJ2-1, with D perhaps matching TRBD2 (5 bases). Trimming took 5 bases from V and 2 from J, leaving 13 bases between them. Germline CDR1 reads LNHNV; CDR2 reads YYDKDF (reference sequence). CDR3 size: 15 residues. For the CDR3, the DNA is TGTGCCACCAGCCCGAGGCCAGCGGCCTACAATGAGCAGTTCTTC. Its translation is CATSPRPAAYNEQFF. Drawing the rest from reference TRBV15 and TRBJ2-1, the complete variable domain is DAMVIQNPRYQVTQFGKPVTLSCSQTLNHNVMYWYQQKSSQAPKLLFHYYDKDFNNEADTPDNFQSRRPNTSFCFLDIRSPGLGDTAMYLCATSPRPAAYNEQFFGPGTRLTVL.

V usage is TRBV5-4 and J usage is TRBJ2-2; the D call may be TRBD1 or TRBD2 (5 bases each). The V and J ends lost 4 bases and 5 bases respectively, with 18 bases between them. The CDR3 contains 16 residues. Per the germline V gene, CDR1 is SGHNT and CDR2 is YYREEE (reference sequence). CDR3 nucleotide sequence: TGTGCCAGCAGCCCGTCCGGGACGAGCACGACCGGGGAGCTGTTTTTT. As protein: CASSPSGTSTTGELFF.

The chain carries TRBV6-4 and TRBJ2-3; TRBD1 matches at 7 bases. Germline values: CDR1 MRHNA, CDR2 SNTAGT. Trimming took 2 bases from V and 1 from J; bases not matched to a gene: 6. The CDR3 is 16 amino acids. In DNA, the CDR3 is TGTGCCAGCAGTGACGGGACAGCGGACGGCACAGATACGCAGTATTTT. As protein: CASSDGTADGTDTQYF.

In its sample, this clone was seen once. CDR3 in DNA: TGTGCCAGCAGCTTAATTCCGGACAGGGACCAGTATGGCTACACCTTC. Protein sequence: CASSLIPDRDQYGYTF. The V gene is TRBV7-3, the J gene TRBJ1-2, with 8 bases that match TRBD1. Germline CDR1 is SGHTA and CDR2 is FQGTGA. The CDR3 is 16 residues long. The V gene end was trimmed by 1 base and the J gene end by 5 bases; junction bases not matched to a gene: 9.

The chain is built from TRBV28 and TRBJ1-5; no clear D gene. Trimming cost V 5 bases and J 4 bases, with 3 bases left between them. CDR1 and CDR2 from the germline V gene are MDHEN and SYDVKM. The CDR3 is 11 amino acids. CDR3 residues: CASSENQPQHF. CDR3 DNA: TGTGCCAGCAGTGAAAATCAGCCCCAGCATTTT.

In nucleotides, the CDR3 is TGTGCCAGTCGAGTGGGGGCTAGCGATTATAGCAATGAGCAGTTCTTC. As protein: CASRVGASDYSNEQFF. The chain recombines TRBV2 with TRBJ2-1; D could derive from TRBD1 or TRBD2 (6 bases each). Germline CDR1 reads SNHLY; CDR2 reads FYNNEI. This CDR3 has 16 residues. Trimming stripped 9 bases from V and 6 bases from J, with 24 bases between.

With regard to this clone: Given a far larger clone just one base away, this is likely a sequencing read error. The same CDR3 is also encoded by other DNA sequences in this sample. DNA for the CDR3: TGCGCCTGGAGTGTACTGGGCGGGACTAATGAAAAACTGTTTTTT. It codes for CAWSVLGGTNEKLFF. The gene calls are TRBV30 and TRBJ1-4; D unclear. Germline V gene lookup returns CDR1 GTSNPN and CDR2 SVGIG (reference sequence). The CDR3 sequence is 15 residues long.

The chain uses TRBV5-6 and TRBJ2-7; no reliable D call. The CDR3 runs 14 residues. V shed 3 bases and J shed 6 bases, with 16 bases lying between them. Germline V CDR1 and CDR2: SGHDT, YYEEEE. CDR3 in amino acids: CASSSDTIHIEQYF. CDR3 nucleotides: TGTGCCAGCAGCTCGGATACGATTCATATCGAGCAGTACTTC. Filled out from reference TRBV5-6 and TRBJ2-7, the complete variable domain reads DAGVTQSPTHLIKTRGQQVTLRCSPKSGHDTVSWYQQALGQGPQFIFQYYEEEERQRGNFPDRFSGHQFPNYSSELNVNALLLGDSALYLCASSSDTIHIEQYFGPGTRLTVT.